A selection of T cell receptor beta chains follows, all from one sample in a study of Graves' ophthalmopathy and Graves' hyperthyroidism. TCRdb fed the multiplex PCR reads into MiXCR, producing one record per CDR3 protein. The data hold over a million distinct CDR3 sequences, with roughly 35% observed a single time. Material for sequencing was peripheral blood or thyroid tissue (not recorded which). The receptors originated from an adult man with Graves' hyperthyroidism. Each CDR3 is given with its conserved first and last residue. The D gene is left open where the match is weak. The size entry is marked missing in some rows and otherwise reads once, few, many or a size class.

V	length	size	D	J	DNA	CDR3
TRBV9	14	many	TRBD1	TRBJ2-2	TGTGCCAGCAGCGTGGACAGGGGTATCGGGGAGCTGTTTTTT	CASSVDRGIGELFF
TRBV7-2	15	many	TRBD1	TRBJ2-7	TGTGCCAGCAGCTTAGCGCCAGGGGGAACCTACGAGCAGTACTTC	CASSLAPGGTYEQYF
TRBV29-1	13	.	.	TRBJ2-5	TGCAGCTTAGCTGGTCGCAGCCAAGAGACCCAGTACTTC	CSLAGRSQETQYF
TRBV11-2	14	many	.	TRBJ1-1	TGTGCCAGCACCTTGACGGGGTTGAACACTGAAGCTTTCTTT	CASTLTGLNTEAFF
TRBV12-3/TRBV12-4	12	few	.	TRBJ1-1	TGTGCCAGCAGCTGGGGCACAGCTGAAGCTTTCTTT	CASSWGTAEAFF
TRBV6-6	12	many	.	TRBJ1-2	TGTGCCAGCGGGGAGGGCCCCTATGGCTACACCTTC	CASGEGPYGYTF
TRBV14	13	many	.	TRBJ2-7	TGTGCCAGCAGCCGGACGGTGAACTACGAGCAGTACTTC	CASSRTVNYEQYF
TRBV20-1	11	.	.	TRBJ1-1	TGCAGTGCTGCGGAGAACACTGAAGCTTTCTTT	CSAAENTEAFF
TRBV20-1	16	many	TRBD2	TRBJ2-5	TGCAGTGCTAACCATCGGACTAGCGGGGGGGGAGAGACCCAGTACTTC	CSANHRTSGGGETQYF
TRBV2	14	.	.	TRBJ1-5	TGTGCCAGCAGTGATGGGGTTAGCAATCAGCCCCAGCATTTT	CASSDGVSNQPQHF
TRBV15	15	many	.	TRBJ1-5	TGTGCCACCAGCAGAGATCCCCAGGGCAATCAGCCCCAGCATTTT	CATSRDPQGNQPQHF
TRBV7-8	11	.	.	TRBJ1-6	TGTGCCAGCATCGAGGGGCTCCCCCTCCACTTT	CASIEGLPLHF
TRBV10-3	13	many	.	TRBJ2-5	TGTGCCATCAGTGCATTTGAGGGAGAGACCCAGTACTTC	CAISAFEGETQYF
TRBV24-1	15	many	.	TRBJ2-7	TGTGCCACCAGTGATTACGGGGGTGGAATAAACGAGCAGTACTTC	CATSDYGGGINEQYF
TRBV7-9	15	many	TRBD1	TRBJ1-2	TGTGCCAGCAGCCCGGGGACAGAGGGTAACTATGGCTACACCTTC	CASSPGTEGNYGYTF
TRBV2	13	.	TRBD2	TRBJ2-5	TGTGCCAACCAACTAGCGGGAGGGGAGACCCAGTACTTC	CANQLAGGETQYF
TRBV3-1	13	few	.	TRBJ1-2	TGTGCCAGCAGCCAAGACCGGACCGCTGGCTACACCTTC	CASSQDRTAGYTF
TRBV20-1	16	.	TRBD1	TRBJ1-6	TGCAGTGCTAGAGATTTCGGGACAGGCACGAATTCACCCCTCCACTTT	CSARDFGTGTNSPLHF
TRBV11-2	15	many	TRBD1	TRBJ1-2	TGTGCCAGCAGCCACATCAGGGGGATAAACTATGGCTACACCTTC	CASSHIRGINYGYTF